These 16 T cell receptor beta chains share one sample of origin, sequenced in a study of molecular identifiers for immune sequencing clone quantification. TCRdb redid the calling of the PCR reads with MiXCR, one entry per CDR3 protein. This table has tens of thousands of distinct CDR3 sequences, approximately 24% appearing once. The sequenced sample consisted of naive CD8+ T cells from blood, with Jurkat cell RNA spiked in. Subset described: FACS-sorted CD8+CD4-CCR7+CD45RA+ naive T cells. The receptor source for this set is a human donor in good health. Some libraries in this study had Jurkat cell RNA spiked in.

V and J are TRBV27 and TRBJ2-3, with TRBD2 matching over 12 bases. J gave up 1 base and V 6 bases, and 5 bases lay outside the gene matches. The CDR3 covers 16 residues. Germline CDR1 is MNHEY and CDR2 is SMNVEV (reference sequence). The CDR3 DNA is TGTGCCAGCAGCCTAGGACTAGCGGGACGCACAGATACGCAGTATTTT. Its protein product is CASSLGLAGRTDTQYF.

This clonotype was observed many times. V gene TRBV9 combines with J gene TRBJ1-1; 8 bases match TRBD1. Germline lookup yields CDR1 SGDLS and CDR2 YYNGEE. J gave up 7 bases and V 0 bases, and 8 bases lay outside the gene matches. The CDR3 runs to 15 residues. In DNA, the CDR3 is TGTGCCAGCAGCGTAGCGGAGACAGGGGAAATTGAAGCTTTCTTT. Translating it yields CASSVAETGEIEAFF.

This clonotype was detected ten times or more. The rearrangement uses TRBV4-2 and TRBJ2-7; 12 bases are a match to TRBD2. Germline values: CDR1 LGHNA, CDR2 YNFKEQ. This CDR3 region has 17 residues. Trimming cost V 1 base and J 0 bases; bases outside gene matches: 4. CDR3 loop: CASSQGLAGEVSYEQYF. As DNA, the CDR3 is TGTGCCAGCAGCCAAGGACTAGCGGGAGAAGTCTCCTACGAGCAGTACTTC.

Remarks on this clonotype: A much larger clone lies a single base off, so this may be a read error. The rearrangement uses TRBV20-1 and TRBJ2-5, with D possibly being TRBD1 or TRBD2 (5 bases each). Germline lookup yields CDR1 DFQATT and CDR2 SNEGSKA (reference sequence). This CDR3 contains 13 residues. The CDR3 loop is CSAGEGMQETQYF. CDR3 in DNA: TGCAGTGCTGGAGAGGGGATGCAAGAGACCCAGTACTTC.

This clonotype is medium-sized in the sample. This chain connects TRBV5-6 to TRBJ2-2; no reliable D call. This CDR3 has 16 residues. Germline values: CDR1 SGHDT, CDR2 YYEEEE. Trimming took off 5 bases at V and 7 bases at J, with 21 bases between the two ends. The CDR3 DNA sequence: TGTGCCAGCAGACCTTCCGGGTCCCTGGGGTACGGGGAGCTGTTTTTT. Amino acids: CASRPSGSLGYGELFF.

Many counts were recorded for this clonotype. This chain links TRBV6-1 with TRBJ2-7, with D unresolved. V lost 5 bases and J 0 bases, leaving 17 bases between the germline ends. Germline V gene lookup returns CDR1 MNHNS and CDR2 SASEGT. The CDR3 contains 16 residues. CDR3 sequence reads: CASSSHRSGLSYEQYF. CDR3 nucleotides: TGTGCCAGCAGTTCCCACCGGTCGGGCCTCTCCTACGAGCAGTACTTC.

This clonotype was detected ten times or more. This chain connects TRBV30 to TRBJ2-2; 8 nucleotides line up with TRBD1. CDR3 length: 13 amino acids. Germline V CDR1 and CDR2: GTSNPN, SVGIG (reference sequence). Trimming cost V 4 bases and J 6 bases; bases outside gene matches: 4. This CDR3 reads CAWTDRASGELFF. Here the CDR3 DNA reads TGTGCCTGGACGGACAGGGCCTCCGGGGAGCTGTTTTTT.

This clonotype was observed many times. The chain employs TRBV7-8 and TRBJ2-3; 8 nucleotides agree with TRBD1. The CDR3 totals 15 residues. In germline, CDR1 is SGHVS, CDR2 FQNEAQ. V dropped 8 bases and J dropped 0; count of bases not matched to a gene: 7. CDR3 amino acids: CASSQGVGSTDTQYF. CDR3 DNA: TGTGCCAGCTCACAGGGGGTCGGGAGCACAGATACGCAGTATTTT.

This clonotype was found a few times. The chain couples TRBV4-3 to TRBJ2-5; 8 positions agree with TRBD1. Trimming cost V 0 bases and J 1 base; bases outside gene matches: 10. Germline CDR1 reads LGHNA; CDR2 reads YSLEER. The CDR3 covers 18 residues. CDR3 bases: TGCGCCAGCAGCCAAGATCCGCGGCCAGGGGGCGTCCAAGAGACCCAGTACTTC. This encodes CASSQDPRPGGVQETQYF.

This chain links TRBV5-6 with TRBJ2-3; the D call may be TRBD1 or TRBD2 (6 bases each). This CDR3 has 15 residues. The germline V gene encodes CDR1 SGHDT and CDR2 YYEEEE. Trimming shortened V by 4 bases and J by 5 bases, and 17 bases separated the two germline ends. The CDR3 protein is CASSPGGLAGDTQYF. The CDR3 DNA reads TGTGCCAGCAGCCCCGGGGGCCTAGCTGGAGATACGCAGTATTTT.

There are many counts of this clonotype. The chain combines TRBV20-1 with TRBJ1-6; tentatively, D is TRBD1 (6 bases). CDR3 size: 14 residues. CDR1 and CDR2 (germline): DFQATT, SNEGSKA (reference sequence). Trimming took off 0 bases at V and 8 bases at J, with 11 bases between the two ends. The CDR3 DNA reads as TGCAGTGCTAGAGAGAGGGGGTTCTATTCACCCCTCCACTTT. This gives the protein CSARERGFYSPLHF.

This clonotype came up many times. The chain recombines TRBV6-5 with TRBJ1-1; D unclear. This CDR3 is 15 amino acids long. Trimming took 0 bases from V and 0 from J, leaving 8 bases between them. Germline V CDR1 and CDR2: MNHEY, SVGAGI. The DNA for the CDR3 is TGTGCCAGCAGTTACTCCGAACGCCTGAACACTGAAGCTTTCTTT. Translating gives CASSYSERLNTEAFF.

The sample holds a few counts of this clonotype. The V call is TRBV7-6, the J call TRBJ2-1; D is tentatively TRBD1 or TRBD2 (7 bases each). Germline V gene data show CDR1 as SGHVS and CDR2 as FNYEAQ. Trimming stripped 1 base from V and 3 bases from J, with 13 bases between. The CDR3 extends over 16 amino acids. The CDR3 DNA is TGTGCCAGCAGCTTAGTTCAGGGGGGGAGCTACAATGAGCAGTTCTTC. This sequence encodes CASSLVQGGSYNEQFF.

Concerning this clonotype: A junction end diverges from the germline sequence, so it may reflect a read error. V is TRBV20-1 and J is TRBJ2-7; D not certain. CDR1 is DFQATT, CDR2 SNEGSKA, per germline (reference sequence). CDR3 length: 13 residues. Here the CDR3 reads CSAPTAPPSEPYF. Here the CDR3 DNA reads TGCAGTGCTCCTACTGCGCCGCCCTCCGAGCCGTACTTC.

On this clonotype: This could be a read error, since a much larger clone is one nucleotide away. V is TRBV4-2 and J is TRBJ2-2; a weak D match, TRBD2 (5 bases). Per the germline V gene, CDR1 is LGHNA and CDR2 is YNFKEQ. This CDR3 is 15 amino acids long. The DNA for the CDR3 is TGTGCCAGCAGCCCGTCCCTTAGTGATACCGGGGAGCTGTCTTTT. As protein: CASSPSLSDTGELSF.

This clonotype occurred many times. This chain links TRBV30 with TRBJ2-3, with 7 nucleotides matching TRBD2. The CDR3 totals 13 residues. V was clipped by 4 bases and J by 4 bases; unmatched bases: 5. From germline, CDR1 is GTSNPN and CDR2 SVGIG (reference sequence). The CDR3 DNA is TGTGCCTGGACCTGGGGGGGGTCAGATACGCAGTATTTT. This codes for CAWTWGGSDTQYF.